These 6 T cell receptor beta chains originate from one sample sequenced in a study of identical twins. Each CDR3 protein is one row after TCRdb ran MiXCR on the 5' RACE reads. The sample carries 640,000 or so distinct CDR3 sequences, roughly 6% recorded once. Sequencing was done on a sample of naive T cells sorted from blood. Receptor source: a man aged 18-30 years in good health.

In this sample, this clonotype turned up a few times. V is TRBV5-1 and J is TRBJ2-2, with 7 bases identical to TRBD1. Trimming at V came to 4 bases and at J to 0 bases, leaving 3 bases not matched to a gene. Per the germline V gene, CDR1 is SGHRS and CDR2 is YFSETQ. This CDR3 contains 15 residues. CDR3 nucleotides: TGCGCCAGCAGCATTACAGGGGCGAACACCGGGGAGCTGTTTTTT. It specifies CASSITGANTGELFF.

This clonotype was recorded many times. The rearrangement links TRBV4-3 to TRBJ1-1; D is unresolved. CDR1 and CDR2 (germline): LGHNA, YSLEER. Trimming stripped 0 bases from V and 0 bases from J, with 8 bases between. This CDR3 has 15 amino acids. The chain's CDR3 is CASSQDRSLNTEAFF. The CDR3 DNA sequence: TGCGCCAGCAGCCAAGATCGGTCATTGAACACTGAAGCTTTCTTT.

This clonotype was counted many times. This sequence joins TRBV4-3 and TRBJ2-7; 8 nucleotides line up with TRBD1. V was pared by 4 bases and J by 5 bases, with 10 bases of the junction left unmatched. CDR1 is LGHNA and CDR2 is YSLEER in the germline V gene. The CDR3 spans 15 residues. CDR3 in DNA: TGCGCCAGCAGCCGAGGAGCAGGGGGCAACAACGAGCAGTACTTC. Residues: CASSRGAGGNNEQYF.

This clonotype has ten or more counts. This sequence joins TRBV2 and TRBJ2-1, with 11 bases aligning to TRBD1. The CDR3 spans 14 residues. In germline, CDR1 is SNHLY, CDR2 FYNNEI. The V and J ends lost 9 bases and 5 bases, in that order; junction bases with no gene match: 6. CDR3 coding DNA: TGTGCCAGATCCGGGACAGGGGGGAACAATGAGCAGTTCTTC. It specifies CARSGTGGNNEQFF.

This clonotype was counted only a few times. The chain links TRBV7-9 to TRBJ1-3; maybe TRBD1 (6 bases). The CDR3 loop spans 15 amino acids. CDR1 SEHNR and CDR2 FQNEAQ come from the germline V gene (reference sequence). V was clipped by 5 bases and J by 2 bases, with 13 bases between them. CDR3 bases: TGTGCCAGCAGCACCCCAGGGGCGACTGGAAACACCATATATTTT. Translating it yields CASSTPGATGNTIYF.

This clonotype was seen at least ten times. CDR3 residues: CATSWGSSDTQYF. The CDR3 DNA sequence: TGTGCCACAAGCTGGGGCAGCTCAGATACGCAGTATTTT. The chain employs TRBV6-4 and TRBJ2-3; D perhaps matches TRBD1 (5 bases). The V end lost 10 bases, the J end lost 4 bases, and 15 bases lay between the germline ends. There are 13 residues in the CDR3. Germline CDR1 and CDR2: MRHNA and SNTAGT.